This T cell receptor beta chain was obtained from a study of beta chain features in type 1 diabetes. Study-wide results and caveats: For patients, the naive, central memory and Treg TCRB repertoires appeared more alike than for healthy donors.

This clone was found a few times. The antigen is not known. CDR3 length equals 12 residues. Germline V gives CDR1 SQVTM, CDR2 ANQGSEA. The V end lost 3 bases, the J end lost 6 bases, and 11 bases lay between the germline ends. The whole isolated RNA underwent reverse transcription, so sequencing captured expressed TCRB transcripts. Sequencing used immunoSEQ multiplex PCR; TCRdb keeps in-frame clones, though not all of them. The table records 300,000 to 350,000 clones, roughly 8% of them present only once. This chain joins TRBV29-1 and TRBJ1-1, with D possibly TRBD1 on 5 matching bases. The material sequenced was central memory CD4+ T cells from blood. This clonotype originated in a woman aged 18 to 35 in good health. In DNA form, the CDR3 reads TGCAGCGTTGACGGGGGGAAGGCTGAAGCTTTCTTT. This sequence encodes CSVDGGKAEAFF.